These 3 T cell receptor beta chains came from one sample sequenced in a study of T cells after yellow fever vaccination. TCRdb itself ran the 5' RACE reads through MiXCR, one entry per CDR3 protein. The sample has 250,000 to 350,000 distinct CDR3 sequences; 6.8% are singletons. Material: PBMCs, obtained about 49 days after the first yellow fever vaccination. Receptors were obtained from a man aged 18 to 30 who received the YFV17D yellow fever vaccine.

In its sample, this clonotype was seen many times. The V call is TRBV28, the J call TRBJ1-2; D possibly corresponds to TRBD1 (5 bases). The V and J ends lost 6 bases and 5 bases respectively, with 19 bases between them. Per germline, CDR1 MDHEN and CDR2 SYDVKM. The CDR3 has 15 amino acids. CDR3 protein: CASSLPPGTLYGYTF. In nucleotides, the CDR3 is TGTGCCAGCAGCCTCCCCCCCGGGACCCTGTATGGCTACACCTTC.

This clonotype appeared a few times. V usage is TRBV20-1 and J usage is TRBJ2-1; a possible D gene is TRBD2 (7 bases). The CDR3 has 14 residues. Trimming left V 5 bases short and J 4 bases short, with 15 bases between. The V gene's germline CDR1 is DFQATT and CDR2 SNEGSKA (reference sequence). The chain's CDR3 is CSAGGGQGYNEQFF. CDR3 sequence (DNA): TGCAGTGCTGGGGGGGGGCAGGGATACAATGAGCAGTTCTTC.

This clonotype was seen only a few times. V gene TRBV20-1 combines with J gene TRBJ2-5; tentatively, D is TRBD2 (5 bases). Germline V gene lookup returns CDR1 DFQATT and CDR2 SNEGSKA (reference sequence). V dropped 1 base and J dropped 2 bases, with 11 bases sitting between them. CDR3 length: 14 residues. CDR3 loop: CSARGLAKQETQYF. For the CDR3, the DNA is TGCAGTGCTAGAGGTCTAGCAAAACAAGAGACCCAGTACTTC.